The 2 T cell receptor beta chains reported below all come from one sample, sequenced in a study of cytomegalovirus exposure and HLA in healthy donors. It was with 60 Vbeta and 13 Jbeta primers that the PCR ran. The table came from immunoSEQ multiplex PCR; TCRdb's copy has only in-frame clones and leaves some out. The sample lists about 150,000 clones, roughly 63% occurring once. The material sequenced was PBMCs. The receptors were gathered from an older woman in good health and CMV-seropositive.

This clone has a handful of counts. The J gene is TRBJ2-1, the V gene TRBV7-8, with 9 bases lining up with TRBD1. There are 14 residues in the CDR3. J was trimmed by 6 bases and V by 2 bases; bases with no gene match: 2. Per the germline V gene, CDR1 is SGHVS and CDR2 is FQNEAQ. The CDR3 DNA follows: TGTGCCAGCAGCTTACGGGACAGGGCCAATGAGCAGTTCTTC. It encodes CASSLRDRANEQFF.

This clone was observed once. The chain couples TRBV27 to TRBJ2-5; TRBD2 matches at 7 bases. V lost 5 bases, J lost 1 base, and 10 bases stayed unmatched. CDR1 is MNHEY, CDR2 SMNVEV, per germline (reference sequence). The CDR3 is made up of 16 amino acids. CDR3 region: CASSTKPGLLQETQYF. The CDR3, as DNA: TGTGCCAGCAGTACAAAACCGGGACTACTCCAAGAGACCCAGTACTTC.